The rows below give T cell receptor beta chains drawn from one sample of a study of blood T cell repertoires in COVID-19. TCRdb's copy holds only in-frame clones and misses some; the assay was immunoSEQ multiplex PCR. This table has over 250,000 clones, approximately 90% appearing once. Sequenced input: PBMCs or T cells enriched from blood (not recorded which). These receptors all stem from a woman aged 55-69 years in a cohort exposed to, infected with or recovered from COVID-19 (not recorded which). Both conserved end residues are trimmed from each CDR3.

13	TRBJ1-1	TRBV18	ASSPYGGGGSEAF
11	TRBJ2-7	TRBV24-1	ATSESDREEQY
11	TRBJ1-2	TRBV19	ASSISGSDGYT
12	TRBJ2-5	TRBV7-9	ASSFLGGQETQY
14	TRBJ2-7	TRBV3-1/TRBV3-2	ASSRDQGQGRYEQY
9	TRBJ2-1	TRBV20-1	SASAGNEQF
12	TRBJ2-1	TRBV27	ASSARDRGWEQF
12	TRBJ1-3	TRBV7-6	ASSQGYSGNTIY
11	TRBJ1-2	TRBV6-5	ASSYSTRDGYT
13	TRBJ1-2	TRBV18	ASSPGTGILYGYT